The T cell receptor (beta chain) under discussion was sequenced for a study of blood T cell repertoires in COVID-19. Across the study: Samples of COVID-19 (acute and convalescent) were obtained from the United States, Italy and Spain.

The protocol was immunoSEQ multiplex PCR, while the TCRdb copy is restricted to in-frame clones and leaves out a portion. The data contain a few hundred thousand clones, over 80% of them singletons. Trimming removed 4 bases from V and 0 bases from J, with 13 bases in between. Looked up from germline, CDR1 is SGHRS and CDR2 is YFSETQ. This CDR3 is built from 15 residues. This receptor was obtained from a woman in her fifties or sixties who had recovered from COVID-19. V and J are TRBV5-1 and TRBJ1-1; tentative D call: TRBD1 (6 bases). The sequenced sample was PBMCs or T cells enriched from blood (not recorded which). The CDR3: CASSPRDTMNTEAFF. DNA for the CDR3: TGCGCCAGCAGCCCCCGGGACACGATGAACACTGAAGCTTTCTTT.